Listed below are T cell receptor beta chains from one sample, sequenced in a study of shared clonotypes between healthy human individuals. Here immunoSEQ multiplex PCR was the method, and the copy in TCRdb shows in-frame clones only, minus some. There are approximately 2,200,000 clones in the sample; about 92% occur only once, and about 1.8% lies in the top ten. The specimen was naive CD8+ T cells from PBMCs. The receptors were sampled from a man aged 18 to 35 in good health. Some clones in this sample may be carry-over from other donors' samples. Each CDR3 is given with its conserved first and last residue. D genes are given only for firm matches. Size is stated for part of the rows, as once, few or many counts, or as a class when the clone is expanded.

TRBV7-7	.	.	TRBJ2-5	TGTGCCAGCACCCCCTCGTACCAAGAGACCCAGTACTTC	CASTPSYQETQYF
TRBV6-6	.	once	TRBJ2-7	TGTGCCAGCAGTCCCCTGCGAGCCTACGAGCAGTACTTC	CASSPLRAYEQYF
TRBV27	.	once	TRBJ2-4	TGTGCCAGCAGCCCCGGGCTCATCAGGGGAAACATTCAGTACTTC	CASSPGLIRGNIQYF
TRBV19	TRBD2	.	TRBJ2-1	TGTACCAGTAGTATGCGGGAGTCCTACAATGAGCAGTTCTTC	CTSSMRESYNEQFF
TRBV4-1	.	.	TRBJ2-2	TGCGCCAGCAGCCAAAAGCAGTGGGGAAACACCGGGGAGCTGTTTTTT	CASSQKQWGNTGELFF
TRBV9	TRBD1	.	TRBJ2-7	TGTGCCAGCAGCGGGGGACAGAATTTCTACGAGCAGTACTTC	CASSGGQNFYEQYF
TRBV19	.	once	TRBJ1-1	TGTGCCAGTAGTATTAACACGAACACTGAAGCTTTCTTT	CASSINTNTEAFF
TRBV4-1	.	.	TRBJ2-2	TGCGCCAGCAGCCGGGGCATCTTCGGGGAGCTGTTTTTT	CASSRGIFGELFF
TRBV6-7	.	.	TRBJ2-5	TGTGCCACCTTGGGGACCGAATGTTACCAAGAGACCCAGTACTTC	CATLGTECYQETQYF
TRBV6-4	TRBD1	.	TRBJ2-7	TGTGCCAGCGGAACAGGGGGAGGCGAGCAGTACTTC	CASGTGGGEQYF
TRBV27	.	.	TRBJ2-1	TGTGCCAGCAGTTTAGCCGGGAACAATGAGCAGTTCTTC	CASSLAGNNEQFF
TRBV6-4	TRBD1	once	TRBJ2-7	TGTGCCAGCAGTGAAAGGCAGGACAGGGACGAGCAGTACTTC	CASSERQDRDEQYF
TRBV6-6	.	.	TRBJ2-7	TGTGCCAGCAGTTACGGGGGTCCCTACGAGCAGTACTTC	CASSYGGPYEQYF
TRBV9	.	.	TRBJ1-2	TGTGCCAGCAGCGACGATGACACCCCGGATACGGGCTACACCTTC	CASSDDDTPDTGYTF
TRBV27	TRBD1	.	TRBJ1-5	TGTGCCAGCAGTTTATATGCAGGGGGCGGCAATCAGCCCCAGCATTTT	CASSLYAGGGNQPQHF
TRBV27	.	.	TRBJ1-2	TGTGCCAGCACTAATCGGGGGGTAAGGGGCTACACCTTC	CASTNRGVRGYTF
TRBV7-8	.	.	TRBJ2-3	TGTGCCAGCAGCTTAAGCACAGATACGCAGTATTTT	CASSLSTDTQYF
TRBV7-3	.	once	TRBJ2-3	TGTGCCAGCAGCTTAAAGGAGACCCGCACAGATACGCAGTATTTT	CASSLKETRTDTQYF
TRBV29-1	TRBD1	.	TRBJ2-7	TGCAGCGCCACGACAGGGAGCTCCTACGAGCAGTACTTC	CSATTGSSYEQYF
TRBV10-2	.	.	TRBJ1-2	TGCGCCAGCAGCCGGACAGACTATGGCTACACCTTC	CASSRTDYGYTF
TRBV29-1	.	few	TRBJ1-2	TGCAGCGTTGTGGGGGGCGCTTACTATGGCTACACCTTC	CSVVGGAYYGYTF
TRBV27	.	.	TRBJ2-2	TGTGCCAGCAGTTTAGGAACGGGGGCTGGGGAGCTGTTTTTT	CASSLGTGAGELFF
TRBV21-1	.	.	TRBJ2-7	TGTGCCAGCTGCTGTGGCGGAAGAGTAAGCTACGAGCAGTACTTC	CASCCGGRVSYEQYF
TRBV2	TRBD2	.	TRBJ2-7	TGTGCCAGCACCAGCCTAGCGGGAGGGCCTTACCCCTCCTACGAGCAGTACTTC	CASTSLAGGPYPSYEQYF
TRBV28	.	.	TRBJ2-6	TGTGCCAGCAGTTTTTACTCTGGGGCCAACGTCCTGACTTTC	CASSFYSGANVLTF
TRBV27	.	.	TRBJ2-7	TGTGCCAGCAGCAAGCCGGCTTTGGGGGGAGGCGACTCCTACGAGCAGTACTTC	CASSKPALGGGDSYEQYF
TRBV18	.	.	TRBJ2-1	TGTGCCAGCACCACTAGAGACTCCTACAATGAGCAGTTCTTC	CASTTRDSYNEQFF
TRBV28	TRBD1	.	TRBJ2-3	TGTGCCAGCAGTAAACGGACAGGGGAACAAGGTACGCAGTATTTT	CASSKRTGEQGTQYF
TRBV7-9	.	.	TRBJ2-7	TGTGCCAGCAGCTTCTTACGAGGCCTTTCCTACGAGCAGTACTTC	CASSFLRGLSYEQYF
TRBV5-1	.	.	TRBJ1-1	TGCGCCAGCAGCGAGGGGGGCGAAGCTTTCTTT	CASSEGGEAFF
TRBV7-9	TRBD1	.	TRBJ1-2	TGTGCCAGCAACAACGGGGACAGGCGGCATCTCACCTTC	CASNNGDRRHLTF
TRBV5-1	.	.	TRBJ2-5	TGCGCCAGCAGCTTAGGGGACGGAGGCCTCCAGTTGTACCAAGAGACCCAGTACTTC	CASSLGDGGLQLYQETQYF
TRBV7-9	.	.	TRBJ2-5	TGTGCCAGCAGCTTAACCGACAGTCAAGAGACCCAGTACTTC	CASSLTDSQETQYF
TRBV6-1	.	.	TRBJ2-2	TGTGCCAGCAGTGAACGGATGAGGACATTCGAACCCGGGGAGCTGTTTTTT	CASSERMRTFEPGELFF
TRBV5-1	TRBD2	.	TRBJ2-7	TGCGCCAGCAGCTCGGGGGGAGGCTACGAGCAGTACTTC	CASSSGGGYEQYF
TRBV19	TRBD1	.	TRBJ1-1	TGTGCCAGTAGTATGGGCAGGGGGATCACTGAAGCTTTCTTT	CASSMGRGITEAFF
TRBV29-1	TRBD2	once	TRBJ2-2	TGCAGCGTTGAAGTTGGGCCTAGCGGGAGTCGTGGAGTCACCGGGGAGCTGTTTTTT	CSVEVGPSGSRGVTGELFF
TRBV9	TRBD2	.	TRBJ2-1	TGTGCCAGCAGCGTAGGGGCTAGCGGGAGGGGTTTATACAATGAGCAGTTCTTC	CASSVGASGRGLYNEQFF
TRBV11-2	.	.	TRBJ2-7	TGTGCCAGCAGCTTAGGCTACTACAACGAGCAGTACTTC	CASSLGYYNEQYF
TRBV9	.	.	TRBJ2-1	TGTGCCAGCAGCGGAGTCCTCAATGAGCAGTTCTTC	CASSGVLNEQFF
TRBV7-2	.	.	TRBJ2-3	TGTGCCAGCAGCTTAGTGCCGGGGGCAGATACGCAGTATTTT	CASSLVPGADTQYF
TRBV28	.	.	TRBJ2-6	TGTGCCAGCAGTTTTCCCCAGGGCATTGGGGCCAACGTCCTGACTTTC	CASSFPQGIGANVLTF
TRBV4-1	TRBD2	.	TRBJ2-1	TGCGCCAGCAGCCAGCGGGAGGTGGGGAATGAGCAGTTCTTC	CASSQREVGNEQFF
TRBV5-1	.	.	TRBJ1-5	TGCGCCAGCAGCTTCACAGGGCCTCAGCCCCAGCATTTT	CASSFTGPQPQHF
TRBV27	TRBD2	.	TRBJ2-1	TGTGCCAGCAGTTGGGGGAGGGAAGGGATGAATGAGCAGTTCTTC	CASSWGREGMNEQFF
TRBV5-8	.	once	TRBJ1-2	TGTGCCAGCAGAGAAAGGGTCGACTATGGCTACACCTTC	CASRERVDYGYTF